This T cell receptor (beta chain) was obtained from a study of blood T cell repertoires in COVID-19. On the study more broadly: Material from acute and convalescent COVID-19 was sourced from the United States, Italy and Spain. In each case, the material was cDNA or gDNA derived from T cells, B-cell-depleted T cells, or PBMCs.

Original handling: Researchers report that nucleated cell counts were estimated from reference gene primer amplification. The assay was immunoSEQ multiplex PCR, and TCRdb's table has in-frame clones only and misses some. The V and J calls and clone size were taken over from that table, and D and trimming were inferred from the DNA. The table includes more than 120,000 clones, 84% detected once. Germline CDR1 LNHDA, CDR2 SQIVND (reference sequence). The CDR3 extends over 15 amino acids. Trimming removed 7 bases from V and 7 bases from J, with 22 bases in between. This clonotype originated in a human donor in a cohort sampled during active COVID-19. Material: peripheral blood. J is TRBJ1-1 and V is TRBV19, with a weak D call TRBD1 (6 bases). Here the CDR3 reads CASIRLDSPKDEAFF. Written as DNA, the CDR3 is TGTGCCAGTATCCGTTTGGACAGTCCGAAAGATGAAGCTTTCTTT.